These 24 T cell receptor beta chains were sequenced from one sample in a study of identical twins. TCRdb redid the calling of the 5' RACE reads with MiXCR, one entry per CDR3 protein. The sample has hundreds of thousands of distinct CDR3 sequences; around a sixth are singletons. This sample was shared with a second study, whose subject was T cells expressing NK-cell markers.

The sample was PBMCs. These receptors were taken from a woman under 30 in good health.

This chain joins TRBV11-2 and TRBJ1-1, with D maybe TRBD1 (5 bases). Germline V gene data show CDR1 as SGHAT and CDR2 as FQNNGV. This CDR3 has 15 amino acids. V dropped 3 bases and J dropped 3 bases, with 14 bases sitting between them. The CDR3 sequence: CASSFAGKGDTEAFF. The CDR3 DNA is TGTGCCAGCAGCTTTGCAGGGAAAGGGGACACTGAAGCTTTCTTT.

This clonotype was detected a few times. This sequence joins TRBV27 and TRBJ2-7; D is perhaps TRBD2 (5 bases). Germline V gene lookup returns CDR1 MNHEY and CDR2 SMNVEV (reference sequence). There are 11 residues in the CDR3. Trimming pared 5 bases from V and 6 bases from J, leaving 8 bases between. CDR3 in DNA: TGTGCCAGCAGTAACGGGGTCGAGCAGTACTTC. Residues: CASSNGVEQYF.

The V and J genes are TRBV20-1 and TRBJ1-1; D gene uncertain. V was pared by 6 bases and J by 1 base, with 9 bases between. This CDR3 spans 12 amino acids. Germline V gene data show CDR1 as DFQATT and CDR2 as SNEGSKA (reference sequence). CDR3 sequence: CSATRQNTEAFF. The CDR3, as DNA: TGCAGTGCCACCAGACAGAACACTGAAGCTTTCTTT.

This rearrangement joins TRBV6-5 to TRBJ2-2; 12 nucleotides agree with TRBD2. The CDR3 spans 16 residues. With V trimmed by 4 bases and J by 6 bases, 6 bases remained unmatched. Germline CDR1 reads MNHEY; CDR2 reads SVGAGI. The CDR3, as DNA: TGTGCCAGCAGTTCCCAGCTAGCGGGGGGGCCCGGGGAGCTGTTTTTT. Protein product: CASSSQLAGGPGELFF.

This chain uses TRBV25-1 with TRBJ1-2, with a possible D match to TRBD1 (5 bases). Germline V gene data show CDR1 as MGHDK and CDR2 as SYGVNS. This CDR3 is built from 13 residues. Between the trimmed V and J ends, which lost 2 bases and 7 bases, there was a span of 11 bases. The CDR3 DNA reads TGTGCCAGCAGTGAAACCAGGGAACGTGGCTACACCTTC. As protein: CASSETRERGYTF.

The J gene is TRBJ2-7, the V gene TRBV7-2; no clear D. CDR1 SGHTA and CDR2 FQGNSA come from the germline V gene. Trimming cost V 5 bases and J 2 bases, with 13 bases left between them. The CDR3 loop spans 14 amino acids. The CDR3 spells CASSKATGAYEQYF. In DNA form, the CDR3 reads TGTGCCAGCAGCAAAGCGACTGGTGCCTACGAGCAGTACTTC.

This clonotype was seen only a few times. The CDR3 region has the DNA TGTGCCAGCAGTTTCCTGCTAGACAGGGTGACGGGAGATACGCAGTATTTT. Amino acid sequence: CASSFLLDRVTGDTQYF. The chain employs TRBV12-3 or TRBV12-4 and TRBJ2-3; TRBD1 matches at 7 bases. Trimming cost V 3 bases and J 5 bases; bases outside gene matches: 14. CDR3 length: 17 residues.

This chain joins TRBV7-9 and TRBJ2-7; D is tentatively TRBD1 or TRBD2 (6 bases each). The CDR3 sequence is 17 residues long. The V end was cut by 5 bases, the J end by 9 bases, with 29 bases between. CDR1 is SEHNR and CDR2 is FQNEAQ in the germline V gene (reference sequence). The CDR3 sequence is CASSPQGLLKEISGQYF. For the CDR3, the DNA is TGTGCCAGCAGCCCACAGGGACTGTTGAAAGAAATAAGCGGGCAGTACTTC.

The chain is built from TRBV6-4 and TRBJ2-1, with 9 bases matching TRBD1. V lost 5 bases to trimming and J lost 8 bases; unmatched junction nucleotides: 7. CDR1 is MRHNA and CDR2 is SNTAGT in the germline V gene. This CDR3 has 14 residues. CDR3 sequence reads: CASSPTGGLDEQFF. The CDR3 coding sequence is TGTGCCAGCAGTCCCACAGGGGGCTTGGATGAGCAGTTCTTC.

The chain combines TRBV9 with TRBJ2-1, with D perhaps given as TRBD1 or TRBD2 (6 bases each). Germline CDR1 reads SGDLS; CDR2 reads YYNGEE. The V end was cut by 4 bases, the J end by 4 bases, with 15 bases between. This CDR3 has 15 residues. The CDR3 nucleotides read TGTGCCAGCAGCACGCCGGAGGGGGTATACAATGAGCAGTTCTTC. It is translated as CASSTPEGVYNEQFF.

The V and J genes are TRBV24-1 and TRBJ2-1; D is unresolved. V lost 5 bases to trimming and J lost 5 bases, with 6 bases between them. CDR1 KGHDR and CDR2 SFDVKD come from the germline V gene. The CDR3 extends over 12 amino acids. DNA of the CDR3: TGTGCCACCAGTGGAAGGGACAATGAGCAGTTCTTC. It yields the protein CATSGRDNEQFF.

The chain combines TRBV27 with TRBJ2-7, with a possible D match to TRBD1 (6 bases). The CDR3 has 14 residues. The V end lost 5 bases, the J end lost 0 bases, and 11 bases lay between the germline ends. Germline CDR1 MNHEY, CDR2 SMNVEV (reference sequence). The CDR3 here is CASSIRGPSYEQYF. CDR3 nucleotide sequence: TGTGCCAGCAGTATCAGGGGCCCCTCCTACGAGCAGTACTTC.

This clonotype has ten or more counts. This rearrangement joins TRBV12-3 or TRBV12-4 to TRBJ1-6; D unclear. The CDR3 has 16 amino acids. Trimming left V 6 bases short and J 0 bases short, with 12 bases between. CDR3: CASSRTSGSYNSPLHF. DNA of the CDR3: TGTGCCAGCAGCCGGACGTCCGGCTCCTATAATTCACCCCTCCACTTT.

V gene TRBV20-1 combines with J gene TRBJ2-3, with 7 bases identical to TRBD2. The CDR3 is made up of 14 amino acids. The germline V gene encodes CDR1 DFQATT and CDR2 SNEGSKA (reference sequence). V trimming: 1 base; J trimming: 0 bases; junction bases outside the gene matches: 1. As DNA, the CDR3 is TGCAGTGCTAGAGTTAGCGGGAGCACAGATACGCAGTATTTT. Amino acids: CSARVSGSTDTQYF.

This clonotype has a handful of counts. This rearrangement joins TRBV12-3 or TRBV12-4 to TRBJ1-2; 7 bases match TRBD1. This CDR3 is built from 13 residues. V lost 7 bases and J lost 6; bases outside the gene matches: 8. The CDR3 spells CASTQGGQDGYTF. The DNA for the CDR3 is TGTGCCAGCACTCAGGGGGGGCAAGATGGCTACACCTTC.

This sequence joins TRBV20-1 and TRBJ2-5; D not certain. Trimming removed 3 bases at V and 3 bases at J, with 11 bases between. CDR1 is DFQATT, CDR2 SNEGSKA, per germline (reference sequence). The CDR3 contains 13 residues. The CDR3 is CSARSPEKETQYF. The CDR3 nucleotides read TGCAGTGCTAGGTCGCCAGAAAAAGAGACCCAGTACTTC.

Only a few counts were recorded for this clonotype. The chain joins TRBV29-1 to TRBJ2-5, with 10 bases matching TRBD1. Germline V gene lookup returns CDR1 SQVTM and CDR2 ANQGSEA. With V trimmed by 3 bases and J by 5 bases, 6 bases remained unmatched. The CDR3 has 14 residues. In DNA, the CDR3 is TGCAGCGTTGACCCGGACAGGGGGTTGGAGACCCAGTACTTC. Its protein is CSVDPDRGLETQYF.

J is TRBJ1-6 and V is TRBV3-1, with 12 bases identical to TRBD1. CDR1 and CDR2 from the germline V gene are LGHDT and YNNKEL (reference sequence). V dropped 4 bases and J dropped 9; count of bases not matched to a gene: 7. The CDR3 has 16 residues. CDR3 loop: CASSRDGTGGRSPLHF. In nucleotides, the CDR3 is TGTGCCAGCAGCCGCGACGGGACAGGGGGCCGTTCACCCCTCCACTTT.

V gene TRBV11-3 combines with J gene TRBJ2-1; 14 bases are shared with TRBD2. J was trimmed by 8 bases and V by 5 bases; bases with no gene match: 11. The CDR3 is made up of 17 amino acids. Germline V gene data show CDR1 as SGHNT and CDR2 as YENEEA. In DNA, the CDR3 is TGTGCCAGCAGCCCAGACACCGGGACTAGCGGGAGTTATGAGCAGTTCTTC. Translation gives CASSPDTGTSGSYEQFF.

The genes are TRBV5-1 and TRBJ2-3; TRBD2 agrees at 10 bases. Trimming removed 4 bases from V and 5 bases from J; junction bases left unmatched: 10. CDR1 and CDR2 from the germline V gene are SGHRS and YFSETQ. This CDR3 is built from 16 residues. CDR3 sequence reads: CASSRRAGGDKDTQYF. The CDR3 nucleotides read TGCGCCAGCAGCCGGAGAGCGGGAGGGGATAAAGATACGCAGTATTTT.

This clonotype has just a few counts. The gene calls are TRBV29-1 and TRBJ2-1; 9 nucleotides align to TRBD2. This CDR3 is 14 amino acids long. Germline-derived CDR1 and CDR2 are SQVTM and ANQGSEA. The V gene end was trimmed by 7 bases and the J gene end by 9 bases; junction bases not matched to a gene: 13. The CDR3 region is CSAGGTSLLGEQFF. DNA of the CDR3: TGCAGCGCTGGGGGGACTAGCCTCCTTGGTGAGCAGTTCTTC.

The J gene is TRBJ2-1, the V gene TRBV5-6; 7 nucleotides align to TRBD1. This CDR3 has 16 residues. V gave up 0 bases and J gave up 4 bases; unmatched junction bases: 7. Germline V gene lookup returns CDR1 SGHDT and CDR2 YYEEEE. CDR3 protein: CASSLAGRGRYNEQFF. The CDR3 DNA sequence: TGTGCCAGCAGCTTGGCGGGAAGGGGGCGGTACAATGAGCAGTTCTTC.

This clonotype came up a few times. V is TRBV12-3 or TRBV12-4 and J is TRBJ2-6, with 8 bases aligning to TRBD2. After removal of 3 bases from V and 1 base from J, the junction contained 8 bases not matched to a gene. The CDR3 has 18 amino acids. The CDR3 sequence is CASSFSAGLASGANVLTF. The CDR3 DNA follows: TGTGCCAGCAGTTTCTCAGCAGGACTAGCTTCTGGGGCCAACGTCCTGACTTTC.

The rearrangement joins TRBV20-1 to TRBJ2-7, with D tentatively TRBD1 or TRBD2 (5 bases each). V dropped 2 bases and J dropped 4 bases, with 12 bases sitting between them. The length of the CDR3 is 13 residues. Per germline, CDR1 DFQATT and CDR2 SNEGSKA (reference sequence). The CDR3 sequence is CSARRGAGYEQYF. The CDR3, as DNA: TGCAGTGCTAGACGGGGCGCGGGTTACGAGCAGTACTTC.